This T cell receptor (beta chain) was sequenced during a study of blood T cell repertoires in COVID-19. About the study: COVID-19 samples from acute and convalescent phases originated in the United States, Italy and Spain. Sample material is recorded as cDNA or gDNA derived from T cells, B-cell-depleted T cells, or PBMCs.

V lost 0 bases, J lost 1 base, and 9 bases lay in between. Germline V gene data show CDR1 as MGHRA and CDR2 as YSYEKL. CDR3 size: 15 residues. In the authors' workflow: Using reference gene primer amplification, nucleated cell counts were estimated. Assay: immunoSEQ multiplex PCR; the TCRdb copy retains only in-frame clones and omits some. For V, J and clone size, that table is used; D and trimming come from the DNA. The sample lists about 160,000 clones, 85% to 95% seen once, with 4.6% in the top ten. This TCR was sampled from a woman between 50 and 59 years old with acute or convalescent COVID-19. J is TRBJ2-5 and V is TRBV4-1, with unresolved D. The sequencing input was peripheral blood. The CDR3 DNA reads TGCGCCAGCAGCCAAGATTCGCGAGTCCAAGAGACCCAGTACTTC. Its translation: CASSQDSRVQETQYF.